This TCR beta chain is drawn from a study of blood T cell repertoires in COVID-19. About the study: The United States, Italy and Spain provided the acute and convalescent COVID-19 samples.

Germline values: CDR1 SGHVS, CDR2 FQNEAQ. V gave up 6 bases and J gave up 1 base, with 12 bases separating them. CDR3 length: 14 amino acids. This table comes from immunoSEQ multiplex PCR, and its TCRdb copy is limited to in-frame clones, with some not included. Of 150,000 to 170,000 clones listed, around three quarters are singletons. This TCR derives from a man aged 80 or over with acute or convalescent COVID-19. This sequence joins TRBV7-8 and TRBJ1-1; D may be TRBD1 (6 bases). Sequenced material: peripheral blood. The CDR3: CASSFDRTNTEAFF. CDR3 bases: TGTGCCAGCAGTTTCGACAGGACGAACACTGAAGCTTTCTTT.